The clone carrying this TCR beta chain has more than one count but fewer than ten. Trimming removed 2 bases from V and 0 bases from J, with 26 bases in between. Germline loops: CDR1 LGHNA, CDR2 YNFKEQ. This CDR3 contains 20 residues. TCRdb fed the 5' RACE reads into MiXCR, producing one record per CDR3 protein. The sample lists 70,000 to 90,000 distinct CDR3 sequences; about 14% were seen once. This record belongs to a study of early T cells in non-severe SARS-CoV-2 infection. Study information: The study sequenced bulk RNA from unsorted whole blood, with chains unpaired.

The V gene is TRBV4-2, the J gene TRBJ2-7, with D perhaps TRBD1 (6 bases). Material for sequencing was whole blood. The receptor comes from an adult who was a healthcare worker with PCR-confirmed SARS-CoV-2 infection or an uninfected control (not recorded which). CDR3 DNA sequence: TGTGCCAGCAGCCAAAGTAACAGGGACGTTGTTCGCTTTGCCTCCTACGAGCAGTACTTC. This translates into CASSQSNRDVVRFASYEQYF.